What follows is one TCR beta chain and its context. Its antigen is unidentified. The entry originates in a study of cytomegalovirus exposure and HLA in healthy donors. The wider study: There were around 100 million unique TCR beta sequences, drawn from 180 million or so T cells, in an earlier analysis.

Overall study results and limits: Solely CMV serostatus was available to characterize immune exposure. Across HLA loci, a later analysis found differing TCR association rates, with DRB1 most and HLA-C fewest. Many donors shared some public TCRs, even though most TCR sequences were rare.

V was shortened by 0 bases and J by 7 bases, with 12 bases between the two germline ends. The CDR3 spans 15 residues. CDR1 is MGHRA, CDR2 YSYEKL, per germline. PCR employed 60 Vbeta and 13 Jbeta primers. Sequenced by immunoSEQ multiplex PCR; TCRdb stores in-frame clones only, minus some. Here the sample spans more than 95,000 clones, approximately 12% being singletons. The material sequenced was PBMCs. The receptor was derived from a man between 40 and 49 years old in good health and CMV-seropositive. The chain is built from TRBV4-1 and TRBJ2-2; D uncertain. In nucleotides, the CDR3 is TGCGCCAGCAGCCAAGATATCCAGGTCCGCGGGGAGCTGTTTTTT. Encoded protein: CASSQDIQVRGELFF.